Here is one TCR beta chain with its context. This record belongs to a study of blood T cell repertoires in COVID-19. Across the study: T cells, B-cell-depleted T cells, or PBMCs supplied cDNA or gDNA.

The protocol was immunoSEQ multiplex PCR, while the TCRdb copy is restricted to in-frame clones and leaves out a portion. The profile shows around 230,000 clones, approximately 84% of them singletons. V lost 3 bases, J lost 0 bases, and 12 bases lay in between. This CDR3 has 16 amino acids. Per germline, CDR1 LNHDA and CDR2 SQIVND (reference sequence). The chain combines TRBV19 with TRBJ1-5; a weak D match, TRBD1 (6 bases). The TCR comes from a woman of 80 years or more with acute or convalescent COVID-19. What was sequenced was peripheral blood. DNA for the CDR3: TGTGCCAGTAGTATGTTCAACAGGGATAGCAATCAGCCCCAGCATTTT. It codes for CASSMFNRDSNQPQHF.